The 21 T cell receptor beta chains presented below share a single source sample, sequenced in a study of CD8 T cells in Susac syndrome. RNA, at about 0.45 to 1 ug, was reverse transcribed with random hexamers. TCRdb itself ran the immunoSEQ multiplex PCR reads through MiXCR, one entry per CDR3 protein. The sample consists of about 430,000 distinct CDR3 sequences, 85% of them appearing once. The sequencing sample was made of CD8+ T cells from PBMCs. The receptors were sampled from a human donor with multiple sclerosis.

This clonotype has only one observation. CDR3 nucleotides: TGTGCCAGCAGTTTAGCAGGGGAGAGCACTGAAGCTTTCTTT. This translates into CASSLAGESTEAFF. This sequence joins TRBV27 and TRBJ1-1; weak D call: TRBD1 (6 bases). Germline V gene data show CDR1 as MNHEY and CDR2 as SMNVEV (reference sequence). The ends were cut back, 2 bases at V and 4 bases at J, with 11 bases in the middle. This CDR3 is 14 amino acids long.

This clonotype was detected once. The chain is built from TRBV4-1 and TRBJ2-5; 11 nucleotides line up with TRBD1. Germline loops: CDR1 MGHRA, CDR2 YSYEKL. V lost 10 bases, J lost 4 bases, and 5 bases stayed unmatched. The CDR3 length is 13 residues. CDR3 sequence (DNA): TGCGCCACATCAGGGACAGGGGGAGAGACCCAGTACTTC. Protein product: CATSGTGGETQYF.

The J gene is TRBJ2-1, the V gene TRBV6-5; 7 nucleotides agree with TRBD2. CDR3 length: 15 residues. Germline lookup yields CDR1 MNHEY and CDR2 SVGAGI. J was trimmed by 5 bases and V by 6 bases; bases with no gene match: 10. The CDR3 spells CASSYLSGTHNEQFF. The CDR3 DNA sequence: TGTGCCAGCAGCTACCTAAGCGGGACCCACAATGAGCAGTTCTTC.

The V and J genes are TRBV4-1 and TRBJ1-1; D is possibly TRBD1 (5 bases). The CDR3 is 14 residues long. The V end was cut by 5 bases, the J end by 7 bases, with 17 bases between. CDR1 MGHRA and CDR2 YSYEKL come from the germline V gene. CDR3: CASSASPGRHEAFF. As DNA, the CDR3 is TGCGCCAGCAGCGCAAGCCCAGGGAGACATGAAGCTTTCTTT.

The CDR3 spells CASSFGRDRVHNEQFF. The CDR3 nucleotides read TGTGCCAGCAGCTTCGGGCGGGACAGGGTGCACAATGAGCAGTTCTTC. V is TRBV7-9 and J is TRBJ2-1; 9 bases fit TRBD1. V lost 3 bases to trimming and J lost 5 bases; unmatched junction nucleotides: 8. Germline loops: CDR1 SEHNR, CDR2 FQNEAQ (reference sequence). The CDR3 has 16 amino acids.

V gene TRBV29-1 combines with J gene TRBJ1-5; no definite D call. The CDR3 length is 14 residues. The V gene's germline CDR1 is SQVTM and CDR2 ANQGSEA. V lost 7 bases and J 3 bases, leaving 16 bases between the germline ends. The CDR3 is CSAGEIGLNQPQHF. The CDR3 DNA reads TGCAGCGCTGGGGAAATAGGACTCAATCAGCCCCAGCATTTT.

The gene calls are TRBV7-2 and TRBJ2-7; 7 positions agree with TRBD1. This CDR3 region has 14 residues. CDR1 and CDR2 from the germline V gene are SGHTA and FQGNSA. Unmatched junction bases numbered 10, after V lost 5 bases and J lost 6 bases. The CDR3 reads CASSLREQGTEQYF. The CDR3 DNA sequence: TGTGCCAGCAGCCTACGTGAACAGGGGACCGAGCAGTACTTC.

The chain has TRBV15 and TRBJ1-5, with D tentatively TRBD1 (6 bases). The CDR3 runs 15 residues. Germline lookup yields CDR1 LNHNV and CDR2 YYDKDF (reference sequence). Trimming removed 2 bases from V and 6 bases from J, with 14 bases in between. The CDR3 protein is CATSRKTGFGQPQHF. In DNA form, the CDR3 reads TGTGCCACCAGCAGAAAAACAGGGTTCGGTCAGCCCCAGCATTTT. The full variable domain, completed using reference TRBV15 and TRBJ1-5, is DAMVIQNPRYQVTQFGKPVTLSCSQTLNHNVMYWYQQKSSQAPKLLFHYYDKDFNNEADTPDNFQSRRPNTSFCFLDIRSPGLGDTAMYLCATSRKTGFGQPQHFGDGTRLSIL.

The chain uses TRBV20-1 and TRBJ1-2; possibly TRBD1 for D (5 bases). This CDR3 region has 14 residues. V lost 3 bases and J 2 bases, leaving 13 bases between the germline ends. Per germline, CDR1 DFQATT and CDR2 SNEGSKA (reference sequence). The DNA for the CDR3 is TGCAGTGCTAGGGGCTCAGGGCGGAACTATGGCTACACCTTC. This gives the protein CSARGSGRNYGYTF.

The V and J genes are TRBV29-1 and TRBJ1-1, with D unresolved. Germline-derived CDR1 and CDR2 are SQVTM and ANQGSEA. This CDR3 region has 8 residues. Trimming shortened V by 8 bases and J by 10 bases, and 8 bases separated the two germline ends. Here the CDR3 reads CSLPGAFF. The CDR3 DNA sequence: TGCAGCCTACCCGGAGCTTTCTTT.

This sequence joins TRBV3-1 and TRBJ2-5; 8 positions agree with TRBD2. CDR1 is LGHDT and CDR2 is YNNKEL in the germline V gene (reference sequence). Trimming took 0 bases from V and 2 from J; bases not matched to a gene: 11. The CDR3 totals 18 residues. The CDR3: CASSQDGRLAHEQETQYF. The CDR3 DNA reads as TGTGCCAGCAGCCAAGATGGGAGACTAGCGCACGAGCAAGAGACCCAGTACTTC.

This rearrangement joins TRBV6-1 to TRBJ2-1; D unclear. Per germline, CDR1 MNHNS and CDR2 SASEGT. V was clipped by 7 bases and J by 9 bases, with 13 bases between them. This CDR3 is 12 amino acids long. The chain's CDR3 is CASIALTSEQFF. The CDR3 DNA is TGTGCCAGCATAGCCCTTACCAGTGAGCAGTTCTTC.

The gene calls are TRBV27 and TRBJ1-3; 8 nucleotides align to TRBD1. The ends lost 4 bases at V and 4 bases at J; junction bases unmatched: 3. Germline values: CDR1 MNHEY, CDR2 SMNVEV (reference sequence). This CDR3 spans 14 amino acids. CDR3 in amino acids: CASSSWTGGNTIYF. Written as DNA, the CDR3 is TGTGCCAGCAGTTCCTGGACAGGGGGAAACACCATATATTTT.

The J gene is TRBJ2-7, the V gene TRBV19; D unresolved. The CDR3 is 13 amino acids. Germline V gives CDR1 LNHDA, CDR2 SQIVND (reference sequence). Deletions cut 5 bases from V and 5 bases from J, with 13 bases between. CDR3 DNA: TGTGCCAGTAGTGCAGGTTTCATCCACGAGCAGTACTTC. It translates to CASSAGFIHEQYF.

The chain joins TRBV7-9 to TRBJ2-1, with 9 bases aligning to TRBD2. Germline trimming cut 6 bases from V and 9 bases from J; bases unmatched to any gene: 9. Germline lookup yields CDR1 SEHNR and CDR2 FQNEAQ (reference sequence). This CDR3 has 14 residues. The CDR3 DNA reads TGTGCCAGCAGTGGGACTAGCCCCAGAAGTGAGCAGTTCTTC. It codes for CASSGTSPRSEQFF. Based on the CDR3 plus reference TRBV7-9 and TRBJ2-1, the full variable domain is DTGVSQNPRHKITKRGQNVTFRCDPISEHNRLYWYRQTLGQGPEFLTYFQNEAQLEKSRLLSDRFSAERPKGSFSTLEIQRTEQGDSAMYLCASSGTSPRSEQFFGPGTRLTVL.

The chain joins TRBV15 to TRBJ2-7; the D call may be TRBD1 or TRBD2 (5 bases each). The CDR3 length is 16 residues. V lost 3 bases and J lost 4, with 19 bases in between. Per the germline V gene, CDR1 is LNHNV and CDR2 is YYDKDF (reference sequence). CDR3 bases: TGTGCCACCAGCAGTTCACTTGAGGGACCTTCTTACGAGCAGTACTTC. It yields the protein CATSSSLEGPSYEQYF.

The chain uses TRBV2 and TRBJ2-5; D gene uncertain. Germline V gene sequence: CDR1 SNHLY, CDR2 FYNNEI. This CDR3 is 14 amino acids long. V lost 4 bases to trimming and J lost 4 bases, with 13 bases between them. The CDR3 protein is CASSAKWEGETQYF. In nucleotides, the CDR3 is TGTGCCAGCAGTGCGAAATGGGAAGGAGAGACCCAGTACTTC.

This sequence joins TRBV15 and TRBJ1-2; possibly TRBD1 for D (5 bases). The germline V gene encodes CDR1 LNHNV and CDR2 YYDKDF (reference sequence). The CDR3 length is 17 residues. V lost 3 bases and J 3 bases, leaving 20 bases between the germline ends. The DNA of the CDR3 is TGTGCCACCAGCAGTCACCCCGTTAGCGGGGGGGACTATGGCTACACCTTC. Protein product: CATSSHPVSGGDYGYTF.

This rearrangement joins TRBV7-9 to TRBJ1-2, with D uncertain. This CDR3 is built from 11 residues. Germline lookup yields CDR1 SEHNR and CDR2 FQNEAQ (reference sequence). V lost 5 bases, J lost 4 bases, and 5 bases lay in between. The CDR3 spells CASSHTYGYTF. The DNA for the CDR3 is TGTGCCAGCAGCCACACCTATGGCTACACCTTC.

The gene calls are TRBV30 and TRBJ2-7; TRBD2 might be the D (6 bases). The germline CDR1 and CDR2 sequences are GTSNPN and SVGIG (reference sequence). V was pared by 2 bases and J by 2 bases, with 10 bases between. This CDR3 spans 13 amino acids. In nucleotides, the CDR3 is TGTGCCTGGAGTTCACTAGCTCCCTACGAGCAGTACTTC. Residues: CAWSSLAPYEQYF.

The V and J genes are TRBV7-2 and TRBJ2-3; no reliable D call. The V end lost 5 bases, the J end lost 2 bases, and 8 bases lay between the germline ends. Germline-derived CDR1 and CDR2 are SGHTA and FQGNSA. The CDR3 has 13 amino acids. CDR3 in amino acids: CASSPWITDTQYF. The CDR3 DNA sequence: TGTGCCAGCAGCCCCTGGATCACAGATACGCAGTATTTT. Drawing the rest from reference TRBV7-2 and TRBJ2-3, the complete variable domain is GAGVSQSPSNKVTEKGKDVELRCDPISGHTALYWYRQSLGQGLEFLIYFQGNSAPDKSGLPSDRFSAERTGGSVSTLTIQRTQQEDSAVYLCASSPWITDTQYFGPGTRLTVL.